This T cell receptor (beta chain) was identified during a study of blood T cell repertoires in COVID-19. For the study at large: Samples taken during acute and convalescent COVID-19 were collected in the United States, Italy and Spain. Sample material is recorded as cDNA or gDNA derived from T cells, B-cell-depleted T cells, or PBMCs.

In the original processing: How many nucleated cells were present was estimated from reference gene primer amplification. Assay: immunoSEQ multiplex PCR; the TCRdb copy retains only in-frame clones and omits some. V and J calls and clone size are copied from that table; D and trimming were computed from the DNA. This sample has about 410,000 clones, with 70% to 90% found just once. Germline V gene data show CDR1 as SNHLY and CDR2 as FYNNEI. J lost 5 bases, V lost 3 bases, and 7 bases had no gene match. This CDR3 is 15 amino acids long. The sequenced material came from peripheral blood. This chain uses TRBV2 with TRBJ1-5; 7 nucleotides match TRBD1. This TCR derives from a woman in her 30s with active or convalescent COVID-19. CDR3 sequence: CASSDTGVKDQPQHF. The CDR3 DNA sequence: TGTGCCAGCAGTGATACAGGGGTTAAAGATCAGCCCCAGCATTTT.